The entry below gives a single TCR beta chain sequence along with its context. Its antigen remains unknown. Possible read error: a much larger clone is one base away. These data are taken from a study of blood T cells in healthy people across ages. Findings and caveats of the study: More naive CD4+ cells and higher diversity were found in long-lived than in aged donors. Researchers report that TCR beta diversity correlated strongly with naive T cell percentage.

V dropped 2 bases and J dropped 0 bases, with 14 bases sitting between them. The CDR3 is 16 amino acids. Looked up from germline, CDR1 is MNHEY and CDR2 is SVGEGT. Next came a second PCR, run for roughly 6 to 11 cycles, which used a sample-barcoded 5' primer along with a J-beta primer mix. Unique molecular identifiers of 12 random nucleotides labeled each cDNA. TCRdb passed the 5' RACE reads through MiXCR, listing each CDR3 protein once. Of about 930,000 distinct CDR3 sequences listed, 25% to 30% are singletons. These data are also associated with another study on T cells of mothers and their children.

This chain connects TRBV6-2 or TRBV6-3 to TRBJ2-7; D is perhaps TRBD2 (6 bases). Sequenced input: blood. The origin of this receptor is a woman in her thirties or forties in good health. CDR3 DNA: TGTGCCAGCAGTTACGGGGTACTAGCTGTCTCCTACGAGCAGTACTTC. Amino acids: CASSYGVLAVSYEQYF.